A selection of T cell receptor beta chains follows, all from one sample in a study of T cells in Graves' hyperthyroidism and ophthalmopathy. TCRdb analysed the multiplex PCR reads with MiXCR anew, one entry per CDR3 protein. The table has some 200,000 distinct CDR3 sequences, 17% seen once. Sequenced input: blood. These receptors were collected from a woman in her fifties or sixties with Graves' hyperthyroidism. The CDR3 runs from the conserved cysteine through the conserved F or W. D genes are given only for firm matches. Clone size is stated in some rows and not others, as once, few, many or a class when expanded.

clone size: NA
V gene: TRBV6-1
D gene: TRBD2
J gene: TRBJ2-5
CDR3 protein: CATSAGGGKTQYF
CDR3 DNA: TGTGCCACCTCGGCGGGGGGGGGGAAGACCCAGTACTTC

clone size: many
V gene: TRBV18
D gene: NA
J gene: TRBJ1-1
CDR3 protein: CASSPLGDTEAFF
CDR3 DNA: TGTGCCAGCTCACCACTGGGAGACACTGAAGCTTTCTTT

clone size: few
V gene: TRBV12-3/TRBV12-4
D gene: NA
J gene: TRBJ2-5
CDR3 protein: CASSPRDFLETQYF
CDR3 DNA: TGTGCCAGCAGTCCCCGGGACTTTCTGGAGACCCAGTACTTC

clone size: few
V gene: TRBV15
D gene: NA
J gene: TRBJ2-5
CDR3 protein: CATSRGIFGNPQETQYF
CDR3 DNA: TGTGCCACCAGCAGAGGTATTTTCGGGAATCCCCAAGAGACCCAGTACTTC

clone size: NA
V gene: TRBV12-3/TRBV12-4
D gene: TRBD1
J gene: TRBJ2-3
CDR3 protein: CASSFPRTGSTDTQYF
CDR3 DNA: TGTGCCAGCAGTTTCCCCCGGACAGGGAGCACAGATACGCAGTATTTT

clone size: few
V gene: TRBV6-1
D gene: NA
J gene: TRBJ2-2
CDR3 protein: CASSEAGEIGELFF
CDR3 DNA: TGTGCCAGCAGTGAAGCCGGAGAGATCGGGGAGCTGTTTTTT

clone size: many
V gene: TRBV30
D gene: TRBD1
J gene: TRBJ1-1
CDR3 protein: CAWGTGDTEAFF
CDR3 DNA: TGTGCCTGGGGGACAGGGGACACTGAAGCTTTCTTT

clone size: many
V gene: TRBV11-2
D gene: TRBD2
J gene: TRBJ2-5
CDR3 protein: CASILAGVVETQYF
CDR3 DNA: TGTGCCAGCATACTAGCGGGAGTGGTGGAGACCCAGTACTTC

clone size: many
V gene: TRBV12-3/TRBV12-4
D gene: TRBD2
J gene: TRBJ2-3
CDR3 protein: CASRRTSGVTDTQYF
CDR3 DNA: TGTGCCAGCAGACGCACTAGCGGGGTCACAGATACGCAGTATTTT

clone size: NA
V gene: TRBV6-1
D gene: TRBD1
J gene: TRBJ1-5
CDR3 protein: CASWTGGSGNQPQHF
CDR3 DNA: TGTGCCAGTTGGACAGGGGGCAGTGGCAATCAGCCCCAGCATTTT

clone size: NA
V gene: TRBV29-1
D gene: NA
J gene: TRBJ2-5
CDR3 protein: CSDLGPSLKTQYF
CDR3 DNA: TGCAGCGACCTGGGTCCCTCCCTAAAGACCCAGTACTTC

clone size: many
V gene: TRBV27
D gene: NA
J gene: TRBJ1-1
CDR3 protein: CASSSSLTTEAFF
CDR3 DNA: TGTGCCAGCAGTTCCAGTTTGACCACTGAAGCTTTCTTT

clone size: many
V gene: TRBV12-5
D gene: NA
J gene: TRBJ2-1
CDR3 protein: CASGPTADPSWGNEQFF
CDR3 DNA: TGTGCTAGTGGTCCCACAGCGGATCCGTCGTGGGGGAATGAGCAGTTCTTC

clone size: NA
V gene: TRBV20-1
D gene: NA
J gene: TRBJ2-2
CDR3 protein: CSASIGSSTGELFF
CDR3 DNA: TGCAGTGCTAGTATTGGGTCGTCGACCGGGGAGCTGTTTTTT

clone size: many
V gene: TRBV3-1
D gene: NA
J gene: TRBJ2-7
CDR3 protein: CASSQNPTGRHEQYF
CDR3 DNA: TGTGCCAGCAGCCAAAATCCCACCGGCCGGCACGAGCAGTACTTC

clone size: many
V gene: TRBV4-1
D gene: NA
J gene: TRBJ2-3
CDR3 protein: CASSSRTDSSTDTQYF
CDR3 DNA: TGCGCCAGCAGCTCTCGGACAGATTCTAGCACAGATACGCAGTATTTT

clone size: many
V gene: TRBV5-5
D gene: NA
J gene: TRBJ2-1
CDR3 protein: CASSPDPSYNEQFF
CDR3 DNA: TGTGCCAGCAGCCCTGACCCTTCCTACAATGAGCAGTTCTTC

clone size: many
V gene: TRBV7-2
D gene: TRBD2
J gene: TRBJ2-7
CDR3 protein: CASSFVGWTSRRYEQYF
CDR3 DNA: TGTGCCAGCAGCTTCGTTGGTTGGACTAGCAGAAGATACGAGCAGTACTTC

clone size: NA
V gene: TRBV5-1
D gene: TRBD1
J gene: TRBJ2-5
CDR3 protein: CASSPGSGGETQYF
CDR3 DNA: TGCGCCAGCAGCCCTGGGTCAGGGGGAGAGACCCAGTACTTC

clone size: NA
V gene: TRBV6-1
D gene: TRBD2
J gene: TRBJ2-2
CDR3 protein: CASASLAGASGELFF
CDR3 DNA: TGTGCCAGCGCTTCTCTCGCGGGAGCATCCGGGGAGCTGTTTTTT

clone size: many
V gene: TRBV12-3/TRBV12-4
D gene: NA
J gene: TRBJ2-7
CDR3 protein: CASSLNRVRDEQYF
CDR3 DNA: TGTGCCAGCAGTTTAAATAGGGTGAGGGACGAGCAGTACTTC

clone size: NA
V gene: TRBV5-4
D gene: TRBD2
J gene: TRBJ2-5
CDR3 protein: CASSLEFWGGTEETQYF
CDR3 DNA: TGTGCCAGCAGCTTGGAGTTTTGGGGGGGGACCGAAGAGACCCAGTACTTC

clone size: many
V gene: TRBV30
D gene: TRBD2
J gene: TRBJ2-7
CDR3 protein: CAWSHGGERYEQYF
CDR3 DNA: TGTGCCTGGAGTCATGGGGGGGAGCGGTACGAGCAGTACTTC

clone size: few
V gene: TRBV27
D gene: NA
J gene: TRBJ1-1
CDR3 protein: CASRRHGGYNTEAFF
CDR3 DNA: TGTGCCAGCAGACGTCACGGGGGGTACAACACTGAAGCTTTCTTT

clone size: NA
V gene: TRBV18
D gene: TRBD2
J gene: TRBJ2-7
CDR3 protein: CASSGTSYSYEQYF
CDR3 DNA: TGTGCCAGCTCAGGGACTAGCTACTCCTACGAGCAGTACTTC

clone size: many
V gene: TRBV5-1
D gene: NA
J gene: TRBJ2-3
CDR3 protein: CASSLVSTGTDTQYF
CDR3 DNA: TGCGCCAGCAGCTTGGTTTCGACAGGCACAGATACGCAGTATTTT

clone size: many
V gene: TRBV2
D gene: TRBD2
J gene: TRBJ2-7
CDR3 protein: CASKAGTTASYEQYF
CDR3 DNA: TGTGCCAGCAAAGCCGGGACTACCGCCTCCTACGAGCAGTACTTC

clone size: NA
V gene: TRBV19
D gene: TRBD1
J gene: TRBJ2-5
CDR3 protein: CASRTAGTGDQYF
CDR3 DNA: TGTGCCAGTAGAACTGCCGGGACAGGGGACCAGTACTTC

clone size: NA
V gene: TRBV6-6
D gene: TRBD2
J gene: TRBJ2-1
CDR3 protein: CASSYEFSGSVYEQFF
CDR3 DNA: TGTGCCAGCAGTTACGAATTTAGCGGGAGCGTATATGAGCAGTTCTTC

clone size: NA
V gene: TRBV11-2
D gene: NA
J gene: TRBJ2-1
CDR3 protein: CASSRRAEYNEQFF
CDR3 DNA: TGTGCCAGCAGCAGGCGAGCGGAATACAATGAGCAGTTCTTC

clone size: many
V gene: TRBV7-9
D gene: NA
J gene: TRBJ1-4
CDR3 protein: CASSSQSATNEKLFF
CDR3 DNA: TGTGCCAGCAGCTCGCAATCCGCAACTAATGAAAAACTGTTTTTT

clone size: NA
V gene: TRBV18
D gene: NA
J gene: TRBJ2-1
CDR3 protein: CASSPIVADNEQFF
CDR3 DNA: TGTGCCAGCTCACCAATAGTAGCTGACAATGAGCAGTTCTTC

clone size: NA
V gene: TRBV19
D gene: TRBD1
J gene: TRBJ1-1
CDR3 protein: CASRTGRINTEAFF
CDR3 DNA: TGTGCCAGTAGGACAGGGAGGATAAACACTGAAGCTTTCTTT

clone size: NA
V gene: TRBV7-2
D gene: NA
J gene: TRBJ2-7
CDR3 protein: CASSLDPGGYEQYF
CDR3 DNA: TGTGCCAGCAGCTTAGACCCGGGTGGCTACGAGCAGTACTTC

clone size: many
V gene: TRBV5-1
D gene: NA
J gene: TRBJ1-1
CDR3 protein: CASSLRTPDTEAFF
CDR3 DNA: TGCGCCAGCAGCCTTCGGACCCCCGATACTGAAGCTTTCTTT

clone size: many
V gene: TRBV24-1
D gene: TRBD2
J gene: TRBJ2-3
CDR3 protein: CATSDRTSGRTDTQYF
CDR3 DNA: TGTGCCACCAGTGACAGGACTAGCGGACGCACAGATACGCAGTATTTT

clone size: many
V gene: TRBV6-5
D gene: TRBD2
J gene: TRBJ2-1
CDR3 protein: CASSSEREGRHEQFF
CDR3 DNA: TGTGCCAGCAGTTCCGAACGGGAGGGCCGCCATGAGCAGTTCTTC

clone size: few
V gene: TRBV12-5
D gene: NA
J gene: TRBJ2-5
CDR3 protein: CASGGAGSQETQYF
CDR3 DNA: TGTGCTAGTGGCGGGGCTGGCAGTCAAGAGACCCAGTACTTC

clone size: NA
V gene: TRBV3-1
D gene: NA
J gene: TRBJ2-2
CDR3 protein: CASSPPRGSNTGELFF
CDR3 DNA: TGTGCCAGCAGCCCGCCTAGGGGGTCGAACACCGGGGAGCTGTTTTTT

clone size: NA
V gene: TRBV12-3/TRBV12-4
D gene: TRBD2
J gene: TRBJ2-1
CDR3 protein: CASSFGRGEQFF
CDR3 DNA: TGTGCCAGCAGTTTCGGGAGGGGTGAGCAGTTCTTC

clone size: many
V gene: TRBV5-1
D gene: NA
J gene: TRBJ2-1
CDR3 protein: CASSFNPSSYNEQFF
CDR3 DNA: TGCGCCAGCAGCTTTAATCCCAGCTCCTACAATGAGCAGTTCTTC

clone size: NA
V gene: TRBV2
D gene: NA
J gene: TRBJ1-5
CDR3 protein: CASSEIPYSNQPQHF
CDR3 DNA: TGTGCCAGCAGTGAAATACCGTATAGCAATCAGCCCCAGCATTTT

clone size: NA
V gene: TRBV20-1
D gene: TRBD2
J gene: TRBJ2-3
CDR3 protein: CSARALAGLSHRTDTQYF
CDR3 DNA: TGCAGTGCCAGGGCGCTAGCGGGACTCTCTCATCGAACAGATACGCAGTATTTT

clone size: NA
V gene: TRBV9
D gene: TRBD1
J gene: TRBJ2-1
CDR3 protein: CASSVRDRVANEQFF
CDR3 DNA: TGTGCCAGCAGCGTAAGAGACAGGGTGGCTAATGAGCAGTTCTTC

clone size: many
V gene: TRBV11-3
D gene: NA
J gene: TRBJ2-7
CDR3 protein: CASSRTGVSSYEQYF
CDR3 DNA: TGTGCCAGCAGCCGAACAGGAGTCTCCTCCTACGAGCAGTACTTC

clone size: few
V gene: TRBV5-1
D gene: TRBD2
J gene: TRBJ2-1
CDR3 protein: CASSLNPQGTSGNNEQFF
CDR3 DNA: TGCGCCAGCAGCTTGAACCCACAGGGGACTAGCGGGAATAATGAGCAGTTCTTC

clone size: few
V gene: TRBV15
D gene: TRBD1
J gene: TRBJ1-1
CDR3 protein: CATSRDPDRGNTEAFF
CDR3 DNA: TGTGCCACCAGCAGAGATCCGGACAGGGGGAACACTGAAGCTTTCTTT

clone size: NA
V gene: TRBV5-4
D gene: TRBD1
J gene: TRBJ2-5
CDR3 protein: CASSSGQVKETQYF
CDR3 DNA: TGTGCCAGCAGCTCGGGACAGGTTAAAGAGACCCAGTACTTC

clone size: many
V gene: TRBV10-3
D gene: NA
J gene: TRBJ2-7
CDR3 protein: CAISEPGESYEQYF
CDR3 DNA: TGTGCCATCAGTGAGCCAGGGGAATCCTACGAGCAGTACTTC

clone size: NA
V gene: TRBV6-1
D gene: NA
J gene: TRBJ1-5
CDR3 protein: CASSENSWGGNQPQHF
CDR3 DNA: TGTGCCAGCAGTGAAAACTCCTGGGGGGGCAATCAGCCCCAGCATTTT

clone size: many
V gene: TRBV6-1
D gene: NA
J gene: TRBJ2-1
CDR3 protein: CASSTSGLEQFF
CDR3 DNA: TGTGCCAGCAGTACAAGCGGGCTCGAGCAGTTCTTC

clone size: once
V gene: TRBV19
D gene: NA
J gene: TRBJ1-2
CDR3 protein: CASSIDLDYGYTF
CDR3 DNA: TGTGCCAGTAGTATAGATCTAGACTATGGCTACACCTTC

clone size: many
V gene: TRBV5-1
D gene: TRBD2
J gene: TRBJ2-1
CDR3 protein: CASSLAPGTSGANDGQFF
CDR3 DNA: TGCGCCAGCAGCTTGGCCCCTGGGACTAGCGGAGCAAATGACGGGCAGTTCTTC

clone size: many
V gene: TRBV28
D gene: TRBD1
J gene: TRBJ2-5
CDR3 protein: CASEEPGQGRETQYF
CDR3 DNA: TGTGCCAGCGAAGAACCCGGACAGGGACGAGAGACCCAGTACTTC

clone size: many
V gene: TRBV20-1
D gene: TRBD1
J gene: TRBJ1-2
CDR3 protein: CSARDSQGARGYTF
CDR3 DNA: TGCAGTGCTAGAGATTCCCAGGGGGCGCGTGGCTACACCTTC

clone size: few
V gene: TRBV29-1
D gene: NA
J gene: TRBJ2-1
CDR3 protein: CSVEEQGVQFF
CDR3 DNA: TGCAGCGTTGAAGAACAGGGTGTGCAGTTCTTC

clone size: few
V gene: TRBV12-3/TRBV12-4
D gene: NA
J gene: TRBJ1-2
CDR3 protein: CASSLSWTASGYTF
CDR3 DNA: TGTGCCAGCAGTTTATCTTGGACAGCGAGCGGCTACACCTTC

clone size: NA
V gene: TRBV12-3/TRBV12-4
D gene: TRBD1
J gene: TRBJ2-7
CDR3 protein: CASSLGGQGGGGQYF
CDR3 DNA: TGTGCCAGCAGTTTAGGGGGACAGGGGGGGGGGGGGCAGTACTTC

clone size: many
V gene: TRBV3-1
D gene: NA
J gene: TRBJ2-1
CDR3 protein: CASSQGWFSYNEQFF
CDR3 DNA: TGTGCCAGCAGCCAAGGGTGGTTCTCCTACAATGAGCAGTTCTTC